This T cell receptor beta chain is drawn from a study of molecular identifiers for immune sequencing clone quantification. It was with previously described methods and listed TCR primers that bulk TCR libraries were made. TCRdb reanalysed the PCR reads using MiXCR and keeps one entry per CDR3 protein. The sample contains more than 50,000 distinct CDR3 sequences, about 19% of which appear only once. This clonotype was observed many times. CDR3 length: 16 residues. CDR1 is MDHEN and CDR2 is SYDVKM in the germline V gene. V trimming: 5 bases; J trimming: 0 bases; junction bases outside the gene matches: 4.

Sequenced sample: naive CD8+ T cells from blood, with Jurkat cell RNA spiked in. Subset given: FACS-sorted CD8+CD4-CCR7+CD45RA+ naive T cells. The receptor comes from a human donor in good health. Some libraries in this study had Jurkat cell RNA spiked in. This rearrangement joins TRBV28 to TRBJ2-7; TRBD2 agrees at 13 bases. The CDR3 loop is CASSGGTSGTSYEQYF. The CDR3 bases are TGTGCCAGCAGTGGCGGGACTAGCGGGACCTCCTACGAGCAGTACTTC.